Sequencing of this TCR beta chain was carried out in a study of cytomegalovirus exposure and HLA in healthy donors. For the study at large: Researchers previously reported finding roughly 120 million unique TCR beta sequences from around 200 million T cells. Whole-study findings and limits: Associated with cytomegalovirus, according to the listing, were fewer than 200 TCR beta chains. Prediction of most subjects' HLA-A and HLA-B alleles by TCR beta sequences was reportedly accurate.

Vbeta (60) and Jbeta (13) primers were used in the PCR. TCRdb's copy holds only in-frame clones and misses some; the assay was immunoSEQ multiplex PCR. In the table there are about 140,000 clones, approximately 80% of which are singletons. The CDR3 consists of 15 residues. V was pared by 7 bases and J by 5 bases, with 13 bases of the junction left unmatched. The germline CDR1 and CDR2 sequences are MNHEY and SVGAGI. Points on this clone: The target antigen is unknown.

This clonotype was sampled from a woman between 35 and 50 years old in good health and CMV-seronegative. What was sequenced was PBMCs. J is TRBJ2-7 and V is TRBV6-5, with 8 bases that match TRBD1. In DNA, the CDR3 is TGTGCCAGCACCTTTTCCCCGACAGGGGCCCACGAGCAGTACTTC. The encoded protein is CASTFSPTGAHEQYF.